Here is one T cell receptor (beta chain) with its context. Its antigen is still unknown. The sample is drawn from a study of cytomegalovirus exposure and HLA in healthy donors. Findings of the study overall: It was only CMV serostatus that was available as immune exposure information.

The PCR had 60 Vbeta and 13 Jbeta primers. Using immunoSEQ multiplex PCR, the repertoire was profiled, and TCRdb retains in-frame clones only, with some absent. The table includes some 140,000 clones, more than 60% detected once. This CDR3 is built from 13 residues. The ends were cut back, 5 bases at V and 10 bases at J, with 18 bases in the middle. Germline V gene sequence: CDR1 GTSNPN, CDR2 SVGIG (reference sequence). V is TRBV30 and J is TRBJ2-1; tentatively, D is TRBD2 (7 bases). Specimen: PBMCs. The TCR was taken from a woman aged 45 to 65 in good health and CMV-seropositive. DNA for the CDR3: TGTGCCTGGGATACAGGGAGGGCAGGGGAGCAGTTCTTC. Its protein is CAWDTGRAGEQFF.